The following is a T cell receptor (beta chain) sequence with its context. These data come from a study of blood T cell repertoires in COVID-19. Overall study: T cells, B-cell-depleted T cells, or PBMCs supplied cDNA or gDNA.

The CDR3 spans 15 residues. Authors' processing steps: Researchers report that nucleated cell counts were estimated from reference gene primer amplification. Profiling relied on immunoSEQ multiplex PCR, and the TCRdb table lists in-frame clones only, not all of them. V and J calls and clone size are as listed in that table; D and trimming were resolved from the DNA. The data show about 530,000 clones, about 89% seen once. The gene calls are TRBV1 and TRBJ2-1; the table calls TRBD1, which could not be checked here. TRBV1 is listed as a pseudogene. The sample comprised peripheral blood. The clonotype was recovered from a woman in her forties or fifties with COVID-19, enrolled during active disease. The CDR3 spells CTSSQWANSYNEQFF. The CDR3 DNA follows: TGCACCAGCAGCCAATGGGCTAACTCCTACAATGAGCAGTTCTTC.